The clone carrying this T cell receptor beta chain has a count of ten or more. Its cognate antigen is unknown. Using its own MiXCR run on the 5' RACE reads, TCRdb lists one record per CDR3 protein. This sample has about 39,000 distinct CDR3 sequences, with 4% found just once. CDR3 length equals 15 residues. Trimming cost V 4 bases and J 1 base, with 14 bases left between them. Germline values: CDR1 SGDLS, CDR2 YYNGEE. These data are taken from a study of CD8 T cells in ankylosing spondylitis. Study-level points and caveats: A motif in TCR beta, a set of roughly 8 highly homologous variants, appeared characteristic of ankylosing spondylitis blood. Past studies reported some motif variants in reactive arthritis synovial fluid and blood. CD8+ disease-linked clones were present at relatively low frequencies in blood. The authors reported significant enrichment of disease-linked clones in matched ankylosing spondylitis synovial fluid.

The gene calls are TRBV9 and TRBJ1-1, with D tentatively TRBD1 (6 bases). The sequenced sample was blood, either unsorted or a sorted T cell fraction (not recorded which). The receptor comes from a female donor with ankylosing spondylitis or in good health (not recorded which). The CDR3 protein is CASSPSGGANTEAFF. The DNA for the CDR3 is TGTGCCAGCAGCCCTTCGGGGGGCGCGAACACTGAAGCTTTCTTT.